Listed below are T cell receptor beta chains from one sample, sequenced in a study of blood T cell repertoires in COVID-19. Sequenced by immunoSEQ multiplex PCR; TCRdb stores in-frame clones only, minus some. The profile shows roughly 150,000 clones, under 90% of them singletons. The source material was peripheral blood. These receptors all stem from a woman older than 75 with active or convalescent COVID-19. CDR3s include the opening cysteine and the closing phenylalanine or tryptophan. A D gene is named only where the DNA matches it firmly. Some rows have no size entry. The others give once, few or many, or a class for an expanded clone.

V gene,clone size,J gene,D gene,CDR3 protein
TRBV28,NA,TRBJ2-2,TRBD1,CASSLWTGDTGELFF
TRBV5-4,NA,TRBJ1-6,NA,CASSTPGVNNSPLHF
TRBV3-1/TRBV3-2,few,TRBJ2-1,TRBD2,CASSQISGNEQFF
TRBV19,NA,TRBJ1-2,TRBD1,CASSPTGVNYGYTF
TRBV19,NA,TRBJ1-1,TRBD1,CASSIRGPTEAFF
TRBV30,NA,TRBJ1-3,TRBD1,CASEQGSSGNTIYF
TRBV19,few,TRBJ2-7,NA,CASSISSGYYEQYF
TRBV3-1/TRBV3-2,few,TRBJ1-6,NA,CASRAGISPLHF
TRBV7-2,NA,TRBJ1-6,NA,CASSLDWTLSPLHF
TRBV15,NA,TRBJ2-3,TRBD2,CATSRAPSGGTDTQYF
TRBV27,NA,TRBJ1-1,TRBD1,CASKPLTGANTEAFF
TRBV18,NA,TRBJ2-5,NA,CASSPGVQETQYF
TRBV2,NA,TRBJ1-2,NA,CASRLDGESTYGYTF
TRBV7-2,NA,TRBJ2-7,TRBD1,CASSVAGTGTYEQYF
TRBV6-1,few,TRBJ1-1,TRBD1,CASSEATPRDRVTEAFF
TRBV7-3,NA,TRBJ1-1,NA,CASSSQVVAEAFF
TRBV5-4,NA,TRBJ2-1,TRBD2,CASSLSSGMNYNEQFF
TRBV9,NA,TRBJ1-1,NA,CASSFVRGGGEAFF
TRBV27,NA,TRBJ1-5,NA,CASKAWRDAQPQHF
TRBV15,NA,TRBJ1-2,NA,CATSREVAVYGYTF
TRBV7-2,once,TRBJ1-6,TRBD1,CASSLDRVRSPLHF
TRBV5-1,NA,TRBJ2-1,TRBD2,CASSLRGRAVVDEQFF
TRBV5-1,NA,TRBJ1-3,NA,CASSLALNGWQGSSGNTIYF
TRBV5-1,NA,TRBJ2-7,NA,CASSRRSGVEQYF